This T cell receptor beta chain was profiled in a study of OX40 agonist ivuxolimab in advanced cancers. The CDR3 length is 17 residues. V was cut by 1 base and J by 0 bases, with 10 bases left in between. Germline CDR1 reads SEHNR; CDR2 reads FQNEAQ (reference sequence). General study points: Low clonal expansion, among the lowest seen, marked partial responders at 0.1-3.0 mg/kg.

Some clones are missing from TCRdb's copy, which holds only in-frame ones; the method was immunoSEQ multiplex PCR. The table lists tens of thousands of clones, 90% of them singletons. Remarks on this clone: Its antigen remains unknown.

The TCR sequence derives from an adult with an advanced solid tumor such as melanoma, head and neck, liver or kidney cancer. Sequences were derived from CD4+ or CD8+ T cells sorted from blood, sampled in a trial of the OX40 agonist ivuxolimab. This chain joins TRBV7-9 and TRBJ1-6, with a tentative D call TRBD1 (5 bases). The CDR3 protein is CASSLVTDSSYNSPLHF. The CDR3 DNA reads as TGTGCCAGCAGCTTAGTTACAGACAGCTCCTATAATTCACCCCTCCACTTT.